The present T cell receptor beta chain was sequenced within a study of blood T cell repertoires in COVID-19. The method was immunoSEQ multiplex PCR; TCRdb's version includes in-frame clones alone and lacks a portion of them. The repertoire holds fewer than 350,000 clones, with about 91% as singletons. The V end lost 1 base, the J end lost 7 bases, and 20 bases lay between the germline ends. The CDR3 sequence is 17 residues long. Germline V gene sequence: CDR1 LNHDA, CDR2 SQIVND (reference sequence). The sequence derives from a man between 40 and 49 years old who had been exposed to COVID-19. The source material was PBMCs or T cells enriched from blood (not recorded which). V gene TRBV19 combines with J gene TRBJ2-1, with D possibly TRBD2 on 5 matching bases. The CDR3 coding sequence is TGTGCCAGTAGTATAGGATTGTTCGGGTTCCGCGGGAATGAGCAGTTCTTC. Its translation is CASSIGLFGFRGNEQFF.